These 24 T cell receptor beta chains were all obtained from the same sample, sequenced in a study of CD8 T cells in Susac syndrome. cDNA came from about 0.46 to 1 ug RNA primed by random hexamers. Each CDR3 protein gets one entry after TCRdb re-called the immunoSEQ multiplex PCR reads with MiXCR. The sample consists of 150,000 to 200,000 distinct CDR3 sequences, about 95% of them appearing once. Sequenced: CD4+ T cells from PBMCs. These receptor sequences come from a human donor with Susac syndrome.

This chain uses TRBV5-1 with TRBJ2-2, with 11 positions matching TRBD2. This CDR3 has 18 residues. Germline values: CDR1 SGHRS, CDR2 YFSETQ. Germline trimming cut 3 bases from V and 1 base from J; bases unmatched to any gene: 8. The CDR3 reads CASSSPIAGGLNTGELFF. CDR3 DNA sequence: TGCGCCAGCAGCTCGCCGATAGCGGGAGGGTTGAACACCGGGGAGCTGTTTTTT.

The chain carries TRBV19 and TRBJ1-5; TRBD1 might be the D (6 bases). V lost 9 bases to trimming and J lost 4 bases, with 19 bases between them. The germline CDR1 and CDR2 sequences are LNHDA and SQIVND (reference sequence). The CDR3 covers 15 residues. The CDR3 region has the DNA TGTGCCAGCATACCTAACACACAGGGAAATCAGCCCCAGCATTTT. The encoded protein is CASIPNTQGNQPQHF.

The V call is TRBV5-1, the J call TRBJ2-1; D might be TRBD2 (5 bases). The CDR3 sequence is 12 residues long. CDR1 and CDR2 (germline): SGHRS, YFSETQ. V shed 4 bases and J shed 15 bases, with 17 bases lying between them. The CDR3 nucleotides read TGCGCCAGCAGCCCCACCACTAGTTGGCGGTTCTTC. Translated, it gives CASSPTTSWRFF.

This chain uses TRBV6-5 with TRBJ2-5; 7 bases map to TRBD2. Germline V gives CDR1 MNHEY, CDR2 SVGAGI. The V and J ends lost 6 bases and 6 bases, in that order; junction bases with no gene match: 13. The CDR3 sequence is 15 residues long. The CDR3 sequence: CASSRGESGVQTQYF. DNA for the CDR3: TGTGCCAGCAGCCGAGGGGAAAGCGGGGTGCAGACCCAGTACTTC.

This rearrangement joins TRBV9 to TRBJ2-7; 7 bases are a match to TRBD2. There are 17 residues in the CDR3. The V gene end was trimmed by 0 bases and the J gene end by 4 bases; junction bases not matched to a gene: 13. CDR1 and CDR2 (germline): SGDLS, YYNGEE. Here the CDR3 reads CASSVGALPSGPYEQYF. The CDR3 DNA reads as TGTGCCAGCAGCGTAGGGGCCCTGCCTAGCGGCCCTTACGAGCAGTACTTC.

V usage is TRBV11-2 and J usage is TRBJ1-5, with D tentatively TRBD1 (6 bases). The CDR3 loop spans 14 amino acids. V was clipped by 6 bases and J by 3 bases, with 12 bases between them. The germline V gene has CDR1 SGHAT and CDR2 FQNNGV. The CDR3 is CASSMTGFNQPQHF. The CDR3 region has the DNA TGTGCCAGCAGTATGACAGGTTTCAATCAGCCCCAGCATTTT.

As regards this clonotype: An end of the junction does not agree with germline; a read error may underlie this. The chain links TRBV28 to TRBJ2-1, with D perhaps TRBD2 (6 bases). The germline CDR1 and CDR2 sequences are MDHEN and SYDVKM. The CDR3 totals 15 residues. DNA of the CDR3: TGTGCCAGCAGTGCGGGACCCCAATCCTCCAATGAGCAGTTCTTC. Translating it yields CASSAGPQSSNEQFF.

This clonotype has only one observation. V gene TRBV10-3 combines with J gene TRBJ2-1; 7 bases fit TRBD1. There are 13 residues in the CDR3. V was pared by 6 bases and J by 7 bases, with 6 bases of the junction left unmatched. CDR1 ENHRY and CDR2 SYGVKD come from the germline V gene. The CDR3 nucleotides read TGTGCCATCAGGGAAGGGGGCGCGAATGAGCAGTTCTTC. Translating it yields CAIREGGANEQFF.

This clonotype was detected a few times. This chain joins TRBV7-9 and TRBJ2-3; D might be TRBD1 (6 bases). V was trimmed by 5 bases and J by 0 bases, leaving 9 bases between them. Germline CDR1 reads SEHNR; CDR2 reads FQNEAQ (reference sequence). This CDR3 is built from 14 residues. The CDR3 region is CASSPTGSTDTQYF. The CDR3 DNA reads TGTGCCAGCAGCCCTACAGGGAGCACAGATACGCAGTATTTT.

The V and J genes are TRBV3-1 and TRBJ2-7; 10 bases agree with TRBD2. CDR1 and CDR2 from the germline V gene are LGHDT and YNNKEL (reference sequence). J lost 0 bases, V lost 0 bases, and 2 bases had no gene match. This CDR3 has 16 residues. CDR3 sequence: CASSQERTSGSYEQYF. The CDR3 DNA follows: TGTGCCAGCAGCCAAGAAAGGACTAGCGGCTCCTACGAGCAGTACTTC.

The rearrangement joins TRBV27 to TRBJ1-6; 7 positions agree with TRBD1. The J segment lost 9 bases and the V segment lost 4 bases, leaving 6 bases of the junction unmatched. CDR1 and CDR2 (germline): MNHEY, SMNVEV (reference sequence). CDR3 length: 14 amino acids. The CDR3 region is CASSYLRGSSPLHF. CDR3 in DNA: TGTGCCAGCAGTTATCTCAGGGGGTCTTCACCCCTCCACTTT.

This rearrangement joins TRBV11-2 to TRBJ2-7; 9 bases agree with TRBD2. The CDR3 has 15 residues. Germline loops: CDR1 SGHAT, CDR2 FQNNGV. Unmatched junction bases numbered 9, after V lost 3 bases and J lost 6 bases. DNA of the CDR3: TGTGCCAGCAGCTTCAGGACTAGCGCCAATTTCGAGCAGTACTTC. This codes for CASSFRTSANFEQYF.

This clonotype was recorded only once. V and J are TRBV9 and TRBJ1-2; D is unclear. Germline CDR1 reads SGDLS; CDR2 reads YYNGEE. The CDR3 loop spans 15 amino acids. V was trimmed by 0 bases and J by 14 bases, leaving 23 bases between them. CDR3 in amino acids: CASSVDGVGTTPSTF. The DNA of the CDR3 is TGTGCCAGCAGCGTAGATGGGGTGGGAACTACCCCCAGTACCTTC.

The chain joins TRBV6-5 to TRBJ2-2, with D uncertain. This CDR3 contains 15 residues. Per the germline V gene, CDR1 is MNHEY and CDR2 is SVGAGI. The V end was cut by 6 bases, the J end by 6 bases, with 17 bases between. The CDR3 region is CASSPAPPGSGELFF. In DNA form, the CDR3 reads TGTGCCAGCAGCCCGGCACCCCCGGGCTCCGGGGAGCTGTTTTTT.

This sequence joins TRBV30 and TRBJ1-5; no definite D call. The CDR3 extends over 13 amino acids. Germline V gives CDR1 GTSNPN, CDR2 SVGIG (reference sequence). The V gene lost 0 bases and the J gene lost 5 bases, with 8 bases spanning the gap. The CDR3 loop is CAWSVNSDQPQHF. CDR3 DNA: TGTGCCTGGAGTGTGAATTCCGATCAGCCCCAGCATTTT.

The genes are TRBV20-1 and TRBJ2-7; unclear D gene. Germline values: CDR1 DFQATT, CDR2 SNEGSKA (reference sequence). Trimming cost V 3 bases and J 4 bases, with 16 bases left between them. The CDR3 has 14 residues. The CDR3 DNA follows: TGCAGTGCTAGTTTGGCGGACCCAGTGTACGAGCAGTACTTC. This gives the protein CSASLADPVYEQYF.

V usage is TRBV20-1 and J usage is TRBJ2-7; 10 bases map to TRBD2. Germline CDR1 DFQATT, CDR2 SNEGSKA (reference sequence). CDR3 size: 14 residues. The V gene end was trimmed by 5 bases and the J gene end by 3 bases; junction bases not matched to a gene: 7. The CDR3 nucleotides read TGCAGTGCTGTGAGCGGGGGGGAAGGCTACGAGCAGTACTTC. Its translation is CSAVSGGEGYEQYF.

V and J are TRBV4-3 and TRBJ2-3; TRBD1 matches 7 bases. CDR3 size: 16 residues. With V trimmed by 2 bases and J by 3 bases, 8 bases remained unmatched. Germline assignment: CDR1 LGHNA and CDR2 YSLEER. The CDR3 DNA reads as TGCGCCAGCAGCCAAAGGAGGACAGGAGGTACAGATACGCAGTATTTT. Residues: CASSQRRTGGTDTQYF.

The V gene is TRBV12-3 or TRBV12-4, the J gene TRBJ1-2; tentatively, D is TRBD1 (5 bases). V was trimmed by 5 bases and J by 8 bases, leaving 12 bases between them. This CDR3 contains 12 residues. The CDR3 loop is CASSPQGGGYTF. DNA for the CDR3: TGTGCCAGCAGTCCGCAGGGAGGCGGCTACACCTTC.

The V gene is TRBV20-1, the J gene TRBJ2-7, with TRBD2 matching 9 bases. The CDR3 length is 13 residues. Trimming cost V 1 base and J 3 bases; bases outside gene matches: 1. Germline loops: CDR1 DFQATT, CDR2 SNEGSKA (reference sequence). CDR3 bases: TGCAGTGCTAGAGGACTAGCGGTCTACGAGCAGTACTTC. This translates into CSARGLAVYEQYF.

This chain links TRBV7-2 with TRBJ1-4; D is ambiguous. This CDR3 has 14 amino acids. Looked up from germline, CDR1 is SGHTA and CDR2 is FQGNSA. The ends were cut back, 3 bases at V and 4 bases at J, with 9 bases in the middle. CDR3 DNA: TGTGCCAGCAGCTTTATAGGCGGTAATGAAAAACTGTTTTTT. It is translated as CASSFIGGNEKLFF.

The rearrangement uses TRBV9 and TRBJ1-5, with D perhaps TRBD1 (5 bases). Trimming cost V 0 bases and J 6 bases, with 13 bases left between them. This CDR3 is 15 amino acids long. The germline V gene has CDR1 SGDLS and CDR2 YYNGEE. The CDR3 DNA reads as TGTGCCAGCAGCGTAGCAGCGGGGGTAGGTCAGCCCCAGCATTTT. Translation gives CASSVAAGVGQPQHF.

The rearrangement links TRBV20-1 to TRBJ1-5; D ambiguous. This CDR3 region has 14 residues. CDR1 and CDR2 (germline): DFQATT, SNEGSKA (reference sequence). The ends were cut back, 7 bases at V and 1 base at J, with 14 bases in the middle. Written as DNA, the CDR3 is TGCAGTGTCCCGGTAGTCCGGAGCAATCAGCCCCAGCATTTT. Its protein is CSVPVVRSNQPQHF.

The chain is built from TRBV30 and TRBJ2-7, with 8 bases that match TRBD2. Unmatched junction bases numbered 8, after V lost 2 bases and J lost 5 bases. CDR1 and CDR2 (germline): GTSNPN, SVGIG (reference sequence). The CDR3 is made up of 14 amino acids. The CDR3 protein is CAWSTLPGGNEQYF. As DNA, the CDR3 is TGTGCCTGGAGTACACTGCCGGGGGGGAACGAGCAGTACTTC.